This record covers a single T cell receptor (beta chain). Its matching antigen is unknown. The primer mix had 60 Vbeta and 13 Jbeta primers. Profiling relied on immunoSEQ multiplex PCR, and the TCRdb table lists in-frame clones only, not all of them. The table lists fewer than 150,000 clones, approximately 78% of them singletons, with less than 7.5% in the top ten. CDR1 and CDR2 (germline): SEHNR, FQNEAQ (reference sequence). V lost 4 bases and J lost 7, with 14 bases in between. The CDR3 is 14 amino acids. This entry belongs to a study of cytomegalovirus exposure and HLA in healthy donors. Regarding the study as a whole: A later analysis showed TCR association rates differing by HLA locus, peaking at DRB1 and lowest at HLA-C.

The sequenced material came from PBMCs. The clonotype comes from a woman between 35 and 50 years old in good health and CMV-seropositive. The chain employs TRBV7-9 and TRBJ2-1; possibly TRBD2 for D (5 bases). CDR3 residues: CASSSAGTGNEQFF. The CDR3 DNA reads TGTGCCAGCAGCTCGGCGGGCACTGGGAATGAGCAGTTCTTC.